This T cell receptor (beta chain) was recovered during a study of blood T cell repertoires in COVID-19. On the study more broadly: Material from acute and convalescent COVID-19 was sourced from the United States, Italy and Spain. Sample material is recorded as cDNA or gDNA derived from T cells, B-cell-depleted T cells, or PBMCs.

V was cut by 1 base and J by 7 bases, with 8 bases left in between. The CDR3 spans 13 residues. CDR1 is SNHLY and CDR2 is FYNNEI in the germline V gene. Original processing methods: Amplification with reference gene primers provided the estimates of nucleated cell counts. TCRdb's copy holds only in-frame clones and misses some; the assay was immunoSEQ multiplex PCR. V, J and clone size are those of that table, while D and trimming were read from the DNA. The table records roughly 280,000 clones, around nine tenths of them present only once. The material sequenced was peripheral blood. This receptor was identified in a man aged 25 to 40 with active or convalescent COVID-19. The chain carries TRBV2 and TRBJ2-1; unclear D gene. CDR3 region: CASSEVEWNEQFF. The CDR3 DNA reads TGTGCCAGCAGTGAAGTAGAGTGGAATGAGCAGTTCTTC.